The 9 T cell receptor beta chains listed next were all sequenced from one sample in a study of graft-versus-host responses after intestinal transplantation. Assay used: immunoSEQ multiplex PCR; TCRdb lists only in-frame clones, some missing. The data show some 81,000 clones, roughly 91% seen once. Their antigen targets remain unknown. The specimen was unstimulated CD4+ T cells sorted from spleen or lymph node cells, collected before intestinal transplant. The receptors were gathered from a human donor who received an intestinal transplant.

V is TRBV4-1 and J is TRBJ2-3; TRBD1 might be the D (6 bases). The V gene's germline CDR1 is MGHRA and CDR2 YSYEKL. The CDR3 covers 17 residues. V dropped 1 base and J dropped 2 bases, with 16 bases sitting between them. As DNA, the CDR3 is TGCGCCAGCAGCCAAGTTATGTTGAGGACAGACACAGATACGCAGTATTTT. Protein: CASSQVMLRTDTDTQYF.

The V gene is TRBV28, the J gene TRBJ1-4; 8 bases match TRBD1. Trimming at V came to 3 bases and at J to 7 bases, leaving 4 bases not matched to a gene. The germline V gene encodes CDR1 MDHEN and CDR2 SYDVKM. The CDR3 totals 14 residues. CDR3 sequence reads: CASSFGQGGEKLFF. CDR3 sequence (DNA): TGTGCCAGCAGTTTCGGACAGGGAGGTGAAAAACTGTTTTTT.

This clone showed up just once. This chain links TRBV5-4 with TRBJ1-1, with 7 bases fitting TRBD1. After removal of 0 bases from V and 0 bases from J, the junction contained 8 bases not matched to a gene. The CDR3 length is 17 residues. Germline CDR1 SGHNT, CDR2 YYREEE (reference sequence). CDR3 sequence (DNA): TGTGCCAGCAGCTTGGGGGGCACAGGGGTTATGAACACTGAAGCTTTCTTT. Encoded protein: CASSLGGTGVMNTEAFF.

The rearrangement uses TRBV11-3 and TRBJ2-7; 9 bases are shared with TRBD1. Unmatched junction bases numbered 7, after V lost 3 bases and J lost 4 bases. CDR1 is SGHNT, CDR2 YENEEA, per germline. The CDR3 extends over 15 amino acids. The CDR3 spells CASSLGTGSLYEQYF. CDR3 DNA sequence: TGTGCCAGCAGCTTGGGGACAGGGAGTCTTTACGAGCAGTACTTC.

This clone was detected only once. This chain uses TRBV5-4 with TRBJ1-4; no clear D. V lost 9 bases and J 5 bases, leaving 20 bases between the germline ends. This CDR3 is built from 15 residues. Germline V gene lookup returns CDR1 SGHNT and CDR2 YYREEE (reference sequence). The CDR3 nucleotides read TGTGCCATCTCGTACAGTGGGCATCCAAATGAAAAACTGTTTTTT. Translation: CAISYSGHPNEKLFF. Full variable domain (remainder filled in from reference TRBV5-4 and TRBJ1-4): ETGVTQSPTHLIKTRGQQVTLRCSSQSGHNTVSWYQQALGQGPQFIFQYYREEENGRGNFPPRFSGLQFPNYSSELNVNALELDDSALYLCAISYSGHPNEKLFFGSGTQLSVL.

This chain uses TRBV6-6 with TRBJ1-5, with TRBD1 matching 7 bases. CDR1 MNHNY and CDR2 SVGAGI come from the germline V gene (reference sequence). The CDR3 consists of 13 residues. With 7 bases clipped from V and 4 bases from J, the junction kept 4 bases outside the gene matches. Here the CDR3 reads CASTKTGNQPQHF. The CDR3 DNA is TGTGCCAGCACCAAGACAGGGAATCAGCCCCAGCATTTT.

The J gene is TRBJ2-1, the V gene TRBV7-3; 7 bases map to TRBD2. Germline V gives CDR1 SGHTA, CDR2 FQGTGA. The CDR3 runs to 13 residues. Losses at the gene ends were 5 bases for V and 7 bases for J; bases not matched to a gene: 5. DNA of the CDR3: TGTGCCAGCAGCCCCCCGGGGGGTAATGAGCAGTTCTTC. Protein: CASSPPGGNEQFF.

The chain employs TRBV7-8 and TRBJ2-2; D gene ambiguous. The germline gives CDR1 SGHVS, CDR2 FQNEAQ. V was trimmed by 2 bases and J by 5 bases, leaving 6 bases between them. There are 13 residues in the CDR3. The CDR3 sequence: CASSLPKTGELFF. For the CDR3, the DNA is TGTGCCAGCAGCTTACCAAAAACCGGGGAGCTGTTTTTT.

The chain couples TRBV4-1 to TRBJ2-4; 12 nucleotides match TRBD2. The CDR3 has 17 amino acids. The germline CDR1 and CDR2 sequences are MGHRA and YSYEKL. The J segment lost 9 bases and the V segment lost 4 bases, leaving 13 bases of the junction unmatched. The chain's CDR3 is CASSLRTSGEGRAIQYF. The CDR3 DNA sequence: TGCGCCAGCAGCCTGCGGACTAGCGGGGAGGGCCGGGCCATTCAGTACTTC.